One T cell receptor (beta chain) is described in this entry. TCRdb's copy holds only in-frame clones and misses some; the assay was immunoSEQ multiplex PCR. The sample has around 200,000 clones, more than 85% seen once. This sample was taken from a study of blood T cell repertoires in COVID-19. Germline V gene lookup returns CDR1 MGHRA and CDR2 YSYEKL. V lost 2 bases and J 3 bases, leaving 13 bases between the germline ends. There are 16 residues in the CDR3. The genes are TRBV4-1 and TRBJ2-2; D is possibly TRBD2 (5 bases). The receptor was isolated from a middle-aged man with active or convalescent COVID-19. Sequenced input: peripheral blood. The CDR3 protein is CASSQNPGEHTGELFF. The CDR3 bases are TGCGCCAGCAGCCAAAATCCCGGGGAGCACACCGGGGAGCTGTTTTTT.